This TCR beta chain appears in the sequencing data of a study of shared clonotypes between healthy human individuals. General study findings and limits: Rarefaction showed sorted-subset sequencing was incomplete despite large depth. Relative to memory subsets, naive subsets generally showed larger estimated richness.

Libraries were prepared by immunoSEQ multiplex PCR; TCRdb keeps only in-frame clonotypes and omits some of them. This sample carries approximately 2,000,000 clones, about nine tenths of them seen once, and the ten largest clones take around 0.38%. This clone was recorded a few times. The antigen is unknown. This sequence was found in a man between 18 and 35 years old in good health. Some clones in this sample may be carry-over from other donors' samples. Material for sequencing was naive CD4+ T cells from PBMCs. Subset in this sample: CD45RA+ positively selected.

This CDR3 is CASSPLSYNEQFF. CDR3 in DNA: TGCGCCAGCAGCCCTCTATCCTACAATGAGCAGTTCTTC. The chain is built from TRBV5-1 and TRBJ2-1, with D unclear. CDR1 is SGHRS, CDR2 YFSETQ, per germline. CDR3 length: 13 amino acids. The V gene lost 4 bases and the J gene lost 1 base, with 6 bases spanning the gap. Full variable domain (outside the CDR3, taken from reference TRBV5-1 and TRBJ2-1): KAGVTQTPRYLIKTRGQQVTLSCSPISGHRSVSWYQQTPGQGLQFLFEYFSETQRNKGNFPGRFSGRQFSNSRSEMNVSTLELGDSALYLCASSPLSYNEQFFGPGTRLTVL.